The clone carrying this T cell receptor beta chain was observed a handful of times. The antigen remains unidentified. This sample was included in a study of cytomegalovirus exposure and HLA in healthy donors. Overall study results and limits: A later analysis found TCR association rates differed by HLA locus, highest for DRB1 and lowest for HLA-C.

Primers for the PCR totalled 60 Vbeta and 13 Jbeta. Only in-frame clones appear in the TCRdb table, and some are missing; sequencing was by immunoSEQ multiplex PCR. Of more than 100,000 clones in the sample, approximately 15% were seen once. Material for sequencing was PBMCs. This TCR was sampled from a woman aged 18-29 years in good health and CMV-seronegative.

The CDR3 region is CVQDSGYNEQFF. As DNA, the CDR3 is TGTGTCCAGGACTCCGGCTACAATGAGCAGTTCTTC. The rearrangement uses TRBV30 and TRBJ2-1, with D possibly matching TRBD2 (5 bases). Germline-derived CDR1 and CDR2 are GTSNPN and SVGIG (reference sequence). The CDR3 runs 12 residues.